This TCR beta chain was retrieved from a study of T cell responses to AZD1222 COVID-19 vaccine. Sequencing was performed with immunoSEQ multiplex PCR; in TCRdb, only in-frame clones are kept and a portion is missing. Among 100,000 to 120,000 clones listed, around nine tenths were seen once. This CDR3 is 14 amino acids long. In germline, CDR1 is SNHLY, CDR2 FYNNEI. V gave up 7 bases and J gave up 7 bases, with 16 bases separating them. The chain carries TRBV2 and TRBJ1-4; the D is unclear. The sequencing used peripheral blood, collected 28 days after the second AZD1222 dose. The source is an adult who received the AZD1222 COVID-19 vaccine. The CDR3 DNA reads TGTGCCAGCACGTGGGCAGTTCGCGGTGAAAAACTGTTTTTT. Protein: CASTWAVRGEKLFF. Supplemented by reference TRBV2 and TRBJ1-4, the full variable domain reads EPEVTQTPSHQVTQMGQEVILRCVPISNHLYFYWYRQILGQKVEFLVSFYNNEISEKSEIFDDQFSVERPDGSNFTLKIRSTKLEDSAMYFCASTWAVRGEKLFFGSGTQLSVL.